Shown below are 24 T cell receptor beta chains from a single sample sequenced in a study of identical twins (dated by TCRdb to about 2016). The library came from 5' RACE. Sequencing was carried out with an Illumina HiSeq 2000. TCRdb's own reprocessing of the public reads used fastp at Q25 and MiXCR and kept productive beta chains. Records with the same CDR3 protein are collapsed into one entry carrying the most frequent genes and DNA. The sample table holds roughly 250,000 distinct CDR3 sequences, of which around an eighth were seen once. The top ten clones comprise 8.8% of the sample. Sequenced: memory (CD45RO+) T cells sorted from blood. This specimen's cell subset or site label, interpreted: CD45RO+ enriched T cells. The receptors were sampled from a woman in her late teens or twenties in good health.

This clonotype came up a few times. The chain uses TRBV7-6 and TRBJ2-7, with TRBD1 matching 10 bases. The CDR3 consists of 15 residues. The V gene end was trimmed by 2 bases and the J gene end by 3 bases; junction bases not matched to a gene: 4. CDR1 is SGHVS, CDR2 FNYEAQ, per germline. The CDR3 DNA follows: TGTGCCAGCAGCTTAAAAGGGGACAGGGGCTACGAGCAGTACTTC. This translates into CASSLKGDRGYEQYF.

The sample holds a few counts of this clonotype. The chain links TRBV10-1 to TRBJ2-1; D not certain. The germline V and J ends were trimmed by 10 bases and 5 bases, with 12 bases remaining between them. This CDR3 comprises 12 residues. Germline V CDR1 and CDR2: WNHNN, SYGVQD (reference sequence). CDR3 region: CATSDGHNEQFF. The CDR3 DNA follows: TGCGCCACCTCGGACGGTCACAATGAGCAGTTCTTC.

The chain has TRBV12-3 or TRBV12-4 and TRBJ2-3, with 9 bases fitting TRBD1. V gave up 7 bases and J gave up 4 bases; unmatched junction bases: 6. The CDR3 extends over 14 amino acids. This CDR3 reads CASTGTGFSDTQYF. CDR3 DNA: TGTGCCAGCACGGGGACAGGGTTTTCAGATACGCAGTATTTT.

J is TRBJ2-5 and V is TRBV14; D is uncertain. Trimming cost V 8 bases and J 4 bases, with 11 bases left between them. The CDR3 spans 12 residues. In germline, CDR1 is SGHDN, CDR2 FVKESK. DNA of the CDR3: TGTGCCAGCGGCCGGGTTCGAGAGACCCAGTACTTC. This sequence encodes CASGRVRETQYF.

The V call is TRBV6-4, the J call TRBJ1-2; D is perhaps TRBD1 (5 bases). Germline V gene lookup returns CDR1 MRHNA and CDR2 SNTAGT. The V and J ends lost 6 bases and 5 bases respectively, with 19 bases between them. This CDR3 spans 15 amino acids. The CDR3 loop is CASSALSGASYGYTF. The CDR3 DNA reads as TGTGCCAGCAGCGCATTAAGCGGGGCCTCTTATGGCTACACCTTC.

The V gene is TRBV5-6, the J gene TRBJ1-5; 7 nucleotides match TRBD1. Germline V CDR1 and CDR2: SGHDT, YYEEEE. The CDR3 length is 16 residues. V was pared by 0 bases and J by 2 bases, with 5 bases of the junction left unmatched. The CDR3 reads CASSLALGTGNQPQHF. In nucleotides, the CDR3 is TGTGCCAGCAGCTTGGCCCTAGGGACAGGCAATCAGCCCCAGCATTTT.

The table lists this clonotype with a few counts. The rearrangement uses TRBV7-2 and TRBJ1-1; 11 bases map to TRBD1. V was clipped by 5 bases and J by 1 base; unmatched bases: 6. The CDR3 sequence is 16 residues long. The germline gives CDR1 SGHTA, CDR2 FQGNSA. The CDR3 DNA reads as TGTGCCAGCAGCCTACTAGGACAGGGGGCGAACACTGAAGCTTTCTTT. It specifies CASSLLGQGANTEAFF.

The V call is TRBV6-1, the J call TRBJ2-7; D unresolved. Germline-derived CDR1 and CDR2 are MNHNS and SASEGT. V gave up 10 bases and J gave up 1 base, with 5 bases separating them. The CDR3 totals 10 residues. The CDR3 loop reads CATRSYEQYF. CDR3 nucleotide sequence: TGTGCCACCAGGTCCTACGAGCAGTACTTC.

The rearrangement uses TRBV6-2 or TRBV6-3 and TRBJ2-7; tentatively, D is TRBD2 (5 bases). Germline loops: CDR1 MNHEY, CDR2 SVGEGT. The V end lost 7 bases, the J end lost 5 bases, and 9 bases lay between the germline ends. CDR3 size: 11 residues. In nucleotides, the CDR3 is TGTGCCAGCAAAATGAGGGACGAGCAGTACTTC. Amino acids: CASKMRDEQYF.

The chain couples TRBV3-1 to TRBJ2-3, with D possibly TRBD1 on 5 matching bases. This CDR3 has 12 amino acids. The germline CDR1 and CDR2 sequences are LGHDT and YNNKEL (reference sequence). V was trimmed by 11 bases and J by 3 bases, leaving 12 bases between them. The CDR3 bases are TGTGCCGTAGGTAGGGGAACAGATACGCAGTATTTT. Translating it yields CAVGRGTDTQYF.

The rearrangement uses TRBV11-2 and TRBJ2-5; 7 bases match TRBD1. Losses at the gene ends were 5 bases for V and 5 bases for J; bases not matched to a gene: 8. Germline V CDR1 and CDR2: SGHAT, FQNNGV. This CDR3 spans 14 amino acids. The CDR3: CASSRQGFKETQYF. The CDR3 bases are TGTGCCAGCAGCAGACAGGGCTTTAAGGAGACCCAGTACTTC.

This chain links TRBV6-5 with TRBJ2-7; TRBD2 aligns across 13 bases. The CDR3 spans 16 residues. V was pared by 4 bases and J by 5 bases, with 8 bases of the junction left unmatched. Germline loops: CDR1 MNHEY, CDR2 SVGAGI. CDR3 amino acids: CASSSRTSGSLHEQYF. DNA of the CDR3: TGTGCCAGCAGTTCCCGGACTAGCGGGAGTCTCCACGAGCAGTACTTC.

The chain carries TRBV6-1 and TRBJ1-6; D gene uncertain. This CDR3 comprises 14 residues. V was cut by 7 bases and J by 8 bases, with 15 bases left in between. Germline V lookup: CDR1 MNHNS, CDR2 SASEGT. The CDR3 here is CASKPRIGDSPLHF. Written as DNA, the CDR3 is TGTGCCAGCAAACCTCGAATAGGTGATTCACCCCTCCACTTT.

This clonotype was seen only a few times. The chain uses TRBV28 and TRBJ1-2; TRBD1 aligns across 9 bases. The V and J ends lost 7 bases and 2 bases, in that order; junction bases with no gene match: 5. Germline CDR1 is MDHEN and CDR2 is SYDVKM. This CDR3 comprises 14 residues. This CDR3 reads CASTGTGRNYGYTF. The DNA for the CDR3 is TGTGCCAGCACCGGGACAGGGCGGAACTATGGCTACACCTTC.

This clonotype has just a few counts. The chain employs TRBV11-2 and TRBJ2-5, with 12 positions matching TRBD2. The CDR3 runs 23 residues. V lost 0 bases to trimming and J lost 0 bases; unmatched junction nucleotides: 20. Germline values: CDR1 SGHAT, CDR2 FQNNGV. CDR3: CASSLDPFPRLAGGNWDQETQYF. The DNA for the CDR3 is TGTGCCAGCAGCTTAGATCCCTTTCCGCGGCTAGCGGGGGGGAACTGGGACCAAGAGACCCAGTACTTC.

The chain recombines TRBV5-1 with TRBJ2-2, with 8 positions matching TRBD1. CDR3 length: 15 amino acids. Looked up from germline, CDR1 is SGHRS and CDR2 is YFSETQ. V was clipped by 2 bases and J by 7 bases; unmatched bases: 7. The CDR3 DNA reads as TGCGCCAGCAGCTTAGGACAGGGATTGGACGGGGAGCTGTTTTTT. Its translation is CASSLGQGLDGELFF.

The chain has TRBV30 and TRBJ1-2; TRBD1 aligns across 10 bases. V was clipped by 2 bases and J by 3 bases; unmatched bases: 6. Germline values: CDR1 GTSNPN, CDR2 SVGIG (reference sequence). The CDR3 is 15 amino acids. For the CDR3, the DNA is TGTGCCTGGAGTCCACCGACAGGGGGCTACTATGGCTACACCTTC. It yields the protein CAWSPPTGGYYGYTF.

This clonotype occurred a few times. The chain carries TRBV7-2 and TRBJ1-2, with D possibly being TRBD1 (5 bases). CDR3 length: 15 residues. Trimming shortened V by 5 bases and J by 5 bases, and 18 bases separated the two germline ends. CDR1 is SGHTA and CDR2 is FQGNSA in the germline V gene. This chain's CDR3 is CASSRVSGQEYGYTF. The CDR3 DNA reads TGTGCCAGCAGCCGCGTATCGGGGCAGGAGTATGGCTACACCTTC.

J is TRBJ2-3 and V is TRBV12-3 or TRBV12-4; the D gene is possibly TRBD1 (5 bases). The CDR3 length is 17 residues. Trimming removed 3 bases from V and 0 bases from J, with 16 bases in between. The DNA for the CDR3 is TGTGCCAGCAGTTTTTTTTTTTCAGGGCGTAGCACAGATACGCAGTATTTT. Translation: CASSFFFSGRSTDTQYF.

The rearrangement links TRBV20-1 to TRBJ2-3; no clear D. V was trimmed by 1 base and J by 0 bases, leaving 8 bases between them. Per germline, CDR1 DFQATT and CDR2 SNEGSKA (reference sequence). The CDR3 runs to 14 residues. The CDR3 region has the DNA TGCAGTGCTAGAGTTGTGGGCAGCACAGATACGCAGTATTTT. Translating it yields CSARVVGSTDTQYF.

V and J are TRBV5-1 and TRBJ2-7; 7 bases agree with TRBD1. The junction had 11 bases not matched to a gene; V was cut back by 4 bases and J by 4 bases. Germline assignment: CDR1 SGHRS and CDR2 YFSETQ. The CDR3 spans 15 residues. The CDR3 spells CASSASTGSTYEQYF. CDR3 coding DNA: TGCGCCAGCAGCGCCTCGACAGGGTCAACTTACGAGCAGTACTTC.

This clonotype was detected ten times or more. CDR3 bases: TGTGCCAGCAATGATATGGAGGGCCGTCTGTCCTACAATGAGCAGTTCTTC. Its translation is CASNDMEGRLSYNEQFF. J is TRBJ2-1 and V is TRBV6-2 or TRBV6-3, with D tentatively TRBD2 (6 bases). CDR3 length: 17 amino acids. Germline V CDR1 and CDR2: MNHEY, SVGEGT. Trimming pared 7 bases from V and 1 base from J, leaving 20 bases between.

V usage is TRBV14 and J usage is TRBJ2-2; D remains ambiguous. Germline CDR1 and CDR2: SGHDN and FVKESK. The CDR3 is 14 amino acids. Between the trimmed V and J ends, which lost 4 bases and 7 bases, there was a span of 13 bases. The CDR3 sequence: CASSLLLAGGELFF. The CDR3 DNA is TGTGCCAGCAGCCTACTGCTGGCTGGCGGGGAGCTGTTTTTT. Filled out from reference TRBV14 and TRBJ2-2, the complete variable domain reads EAGVTQFPSHSVIEKGQTVTLRCDPISGHDNLYWYRRVMGKEIKFLLHFVKESKQDESGMPNNRFLAERTGGTYSTLKVQPAELEDSGVYFCASSLLLAGGELFFGEGSRLTVL.

The sample holds a few counts of this clonotype. The chain combines TRBV6-2 or TRBV6-3 with TRBJ2-1; no reliable D call. The V end was cut by 8 bases, the J end by 12 bases, with 14 bases between. The germline gives CDR1 MNHEY, CDR2 SVGEGT. The CDR3 sequence is 11 residues long. In DNA, the CDR3 is TGTGCCAGCGCGAGACTTGTCCGGCAGTTCTTC. Protein: CASARLVRQFF.